The 20 T cell receptor beta chains presented below share a single source sample, sequenced in a study of blood T cell repertoires in COVID-19. Here immunoSEQ multiplex PCR was the method, and the copy in TCRdb shows in-frame clones only, minus some. The sample yields tens of thousands of clones, 75% to 90% seen once. The sample consisted of peripheral blood. These receptors all come from a man aged 55-75 years with active COVID-19.

The chain links TRBV13 to TRBJ2-1; 7 nucleotides agree with TRBD2. CDR1 and CDR2 (germline): PRHDT, FYEKMQ (reference sequence). The CDR3 has 14 residues. J gave up 8 bases and V 5 bases, and 9 bases lay outside the gene matches. In nucleotides, the CDR3 is TGTGCCAGCAGCATTAGCGGGTCGACCGATGAGCAGTTCTTC. Protein product: CASSISGSTDEQFF.

The V and J genes are TRBV11-2 and TRBJ1-2; D gene ambiguous. Germline V lookup: CDR1 SGHAT, CDR2 FQNNGV. The V end was cut by 1 base, the J end by 6 bases, with 6 bases between. CDR3 size: 12 residues. The CDR3 coding sequence is TGTGCCAGCAGCTTAGGAGGAGATGGCTACACCTTC. Protein sequence: CASSLGGDGYTF.

The chain combines TRBV5-1 with TRBJ1-4; possible D gene TRBD1, 6 bases. Per the germline V gene, CDR1 is SGHRS and CDR2 is YFSETQ. This CDR3 contains 13 residues. V lost 4 bases and J lost 3, with 7 bases in between. The CDR3 DNA follows: TGCGCCAGCAGCGGGGGCTCTAATGAAAAACTGTTTTTT. Residues: CASSGGSNEKLFF.

V usage is TRBV28 and J usage is TRBJ1-5; 7 bases agree with TRBD1. Germline CDR1 MDHEN, CDR2 SYDVKM. V lost 9 bases and J lost 4; bases outside the gene matches: 15. The CDR3 has 16 residues. The CDR3 sequence: CASKNRQGRANQPQHF. The CDR3 region has the DNA TGTGCCAGTAAAAATAGACAGGGAAGGGCAAATCAGCCCCAGCATTTT.

The chain links TRBV4-1 to TRBJ2-2, with D uncertain. The CDR3 is 16 residues long. The ends were cut back, 1 base at V and 0 bases at J, with 9 bases in the middle. Germline V lookup: CDR1 MGHRA, CDR2 YSYEKL. Here the CDR3 reads CASSQGFSANTGELFF. Written as DNA, the CDR3 is TGCGCCAGCAGCCAAGGATTCAGCGCGAACACCGGGGAGCTGTTTTTT.

The chain is built from TRBV19 and TRBJ2-3; TRBD1 might be the D (6 bases). CDR3 length: 16 amino acids. Germline CDR1 LNHDA, CDR2 SQIVND (reference sequence). Trimming pared 1 base from V and 3 bases from J, leaving 14 bases between. The CDR3 loop reads CASSIGGPYGTDTQYF. CDR3 in DNA: TGTGCCAGTAGTATAGGGGGGCCCTACGGGACAGATACGCAGTATTTT. Filled out from reference TRBV19 and TRBJ2-3, the complete variable domain reads DGGITQSPKYLFRKEGQNVTLSCEQNLNHDAMYWYRQDPGQGLRLIYYSQIVNDFQKGDIAEGYSVSREKKESFPLTVTSAQKNPTAFYLCASSIGGPYGTDTQYFGPGTRLTVL.

The chain combines TRBV5-6 with TRBJ1-4; D not certain. Trimming shortened V by 5 bases and J by 2 bases, and 13 bases separated the two germline ends. Germline CDR1 reads SGHDT; CDR2 reads YYEEEE. The CDR3 is made up of 15 amino acids. CDR3 DNA: TGTGCCAGCAGGAAACAGAGACGGACTAATGAAAAACTGTTTTTT. Amino acid sequence: CASRKQRRTNEKLFF.

The chain carries TRBV6-6 and TRBJ1-5; D is uncertain. The CDR3 sequence is 13 residues long. CDR1 and CDR2 from the germline V gene are MNHNY and SVGAGI (reference sequence). Trimming stripped 6 bases from V and 0 bases from J, with 6 bases between. The CDR3 loop reads CASSLFSNQPQHF. The CDR3 region has the DNA TGTGCCAGCAGCCTTTTTAGCAATCAGCCCCAGCATTTT.

This chain links TRBV28 with TRBJ2-5; 7 bases match TRBD1. V trimming: 6 bases; J trimming: 2 bases; junction bases outside the gene matches: 3. There are 13 residues in the CDR3. CDR1 and CDR2 from the germline V gene are MDHEN and SYDVKM. For the CDR3, the DNA is TGTGCCAGCAGAACGGACAGGCAAGAGACCCAGTACTTC. Amino acids: CASRTDRQETQYF.

The chain joins TRBV19 to TRBJ2-7, with D maybe TRBD2 (6 bases). Germline V gene lookup returns CDR1 LNHDA and CDR2 SQIVND (reference sequence). Trimming took off 4 bases at V and 0 bases at J, with 13 bases between the two ends. The CDR3 is 15 amino acids. The CDR3 reads CASSTYLAVSYEQYF. In nucleotides, the CDR3 is TGTGCCAGTAGTACCTACTTAGCGGTCTCCTACGAGCAGTACTTC.

The V call is TRBV7-9, the J call TRBJ1-2, with 8 bases identical to TRBD1. V shed 4 bases and J 5 bases; nucleotides not matched to a gene: 15. Looked up from germline, CDR1 is SEHNR and CDR2 is FQNEAQ (reference sequence). The CDR3 has 17 amino acids. This chain's CDR3 is CASSWDRSHPLRYGYTF. CDR3 DNA: TGTGCCAGCAGCTGGGACAGGTCCCACCCGTTAAGATATGGCTACACCTTC.

The chain joins TRBV10-3 to TRBJ2-3, with 9 bases lining up with TRBD2. The trim removed 3 bases at V and 2 bases at J, leaving 18 bases unmatched. Germline lookup yields CDR1 ENHRY and CDR2 SYGVKD. The CDR3 is 20 amino acids. This CDR3 reads CAISDPRSSGESRYTDTQYF. As DNA, the CDR3 is TGTGCCATCAGTGACCCTCGATCTAGCGGGGAGTCCAGGTACACAGATACGCAGTATTTT.

The genes are TRBV18 and TRBJ2-7; 7 bases are shared with TRBD1. The ends lost 6 bases at V and 2 bases at J; junction bases unmatched: 7. In germline, CDR1 is KGHSH, CDR2 LQKENI. The CDR3 is 14 residues long. The CDR3 coding sequence is TGTGCCAGCTCCCAACGGCAGGGGGCCTACGAGCAGTACTTC. Residues: CASSQRQGAYEQYF.

The chain joins TRBV19 to TRBJ2-5, with 12 bases lining up with TRBD2. Germline V gene data show CDR1 as LNHDA and CDR2 as SQIVND (reference sequence). With 9 bases clipped from V and 14 bases from J, the junction kept 1 base outside the gene matches. The CDR3 spans 9 residues. CDR3 sequence reads: CARGLAGYF. CDR3 coding DNA: TGTGCCAGAGGACTAGCGGGATACTTC.

The rearrangement links TRBV30 to TRBJ2-5; 8 nucleotides match TRBD1. The ends lost 3 bases at V and 5 bases at J; junction bases unmatched: 17. The CDR3 is 17 residues long. Germline V gives CDR1 GTSNPN, CDR2 SVGIG (reference sequence). The CDR3: CAWRSPDRGGGVETQYF. CDR3 sequence (DNA): TGTGCCTGGAGGTCACCCGACAGGGGCGGCGGTGTCGAGACCCAGTACTTC.

The rearrangement uses TRBV7-8 and TRBJ2-1; a possible D gene is TRBD2 (7 bases). Germline V gene sequence: CDR1 SGHVS, CDR2 FQNEAQ. The CDR3 is 13 residues long. CDR3 nucleotide sequence: TGTGCTTCTAGGGGGGGATCCTACAATGAGCAGTTCTTC. It codes for CASRGGSYNEQFF.

This chain connects TRBV20-1 to TRBJ2-7, with unresolved D. V lost 6 bases and J 3 bases, leaving 9 bases between the germline ends. CDR3 length equals 11 residues. Germline CDR1 and CDR2: DFQATT and SNEGSKA (reference sequence). The CDR3 loop reads CSATDNYEQYF. The CDR3 nucleotides are TGCAGTGCCACTGATAACTACGAGCAGTACTTC.

This clone was found once. The chain joins TRBV2 to TRBJ2-3, with D unclear. The CDR3 length is 16 residues. Germline CDR1 SNHLY, CDR2 FYNNEI. The ends were cut back, 4 bases at V and 0 bases at J, with 14 bases in the middle. DNA of the CDR3: TGTGCCAGCAGTGTTTTGGCCTCAGGAAGCACAGATACGCAGTATTTT. Encoded protein: CASSVLASGSTDTQYF. Supplemented by reference TRBV2 and TRBJ2-3, the full variable domain reads EPEVTQTPSHQVTQMGQEVILRCVPISNHLYFYWYRQILGQKVEFLVSFYNNEISEKSEIFDDQFSVERPDGSNFTLKIRSTKLEDSAMYFCASSVLASGSTDTQYFGPGTRLTVL.

V is TRBV7-9 and J is TRBJ2-4, with a tentative D call TRBD2 (5 bases). V was clipped by 8 bases and J by 8 bases, with 16 bases between them. This CDR3 comprises 13 residues. Germline V gene sequence: CDR1 SEHNR, CDR2 FQNEAQ (reference sequence). The CDR3 loop is CASGGQVEYIQYF. DNA for the CDR3: TGTGCCAGCGGCGGGCAGGTTGAGTACATTCAGTACTTC.

The genes are TRBV29-1 and TRBJ2-3; 13 nucleotides line up with TRBD2. The V gene end was trimmed by 4 bases and the J gene end by 7 bases; junction bases not matched to a gene: 5. The germline CDR1 and CDR2 sequences are SQVTM and ANQGSEA. The CDR3 runs to 14 residues. The CDR3 bases are TGCAGCGTTGGGACTAGCGGGGGACCTTATACGCAGTATTTT. It specifies CSVGTSGGPYTQYF.